Included here is one T cell receptor beta chain sequence, with context. The antigen it binds to is not known. Per-base qualities were not stored, and no clone one base away is much larger. This sample was included in a study of cytomegalovirus exposure and HLA in healthy donors (dated by TCRdb to 2017 to 2019). Study-level background: According to a later analysis, one platform produced both the 120 validation repertoires and the 670 or so repertoires of the first cohort. The aim of the study was to test whether cataloging public T cell receptors could identify signatures of past pathogen exposure. The study combined high-throughput TCR immunosequencing, statistical association of individual TCRs with disease status, and machine learning to predict cytomegalovirus infection status. Along with the roughly 610-subject first cohort, a separate validation cohort of more than 90 different subjects was used. Overall study outcomes, separate from this receptor: In both the original and validation cohorts, the classifier was reported to diagnose cytomegalovirus status with high specificity and sensitivity. In the study, 150 to 200 TCR beta chains were listed as associated with cytomegalovirus. The authors suggested that the approach could potentially be extended to other disease states and immunological phenotypes. Most TCR sequences were seen in very few donors, while some public TCRs were found in many individuals. In vitro tests confirmed that a few of the cytomegalovirus-associated TCR beta chains recognize cytomegalovirus antigens. Of the cluster scores, around 95% were above 0 in a later analysis, which found that TCRs clustered in the first cohort also tended to co-occur in the 90 to 150 validation repertoires. A later analysis lacked HLA typing for the validation cohort, so it scored co-occurrence in that cohort across all 130 or so repertoires.

The donors belonged to the validation cohort of over a hundred subjects, which was separate from the roughly 700-subject first cohort. The library relied on the immunoSEQ multiplex PCR assay. The study's processing was this. A statistical classification framework was developed to diagnose cytomegalovirus status using the catalog of TCR beta chain sequences. Drawn from immuneACCESS, this table holds only the in-frame rearrangements with V and J called that TCRdb kept. Clones are partly lost; checked studies trace under half to an unresolved V gene and leave the rest unexplained. The D gene and trimming were derived from the DNA, and the V and J assignments and clone size from that table. Within this sample are about 220,000 clones, with about 91% of them counted one time only. About 2.7% of the sample belongs to the ten largest clones. The sequencing sample was made of PBMCs. This receptor was identified in a woman between 18 and 29 years old in good health and CMV-seronegative.

The base sequence is TGTGCCAGCAGCTTATCGGGTAGGAGGAACAATGAGCAGTTCTTC. The encoded protein is CASSLSGRRNNEQFF. The V and J genes are TRBV7-9 and TRBJ2-1; the D gene is possibly TRBD2, with 5 bases matching. V is shortened by 2 bases, J by 5 bases, and the region joining them spans 13 bases. From a lookup of the germline V gene (reference sequence), CDR1 and CDR2 are SEHNR and FQNEAQ. Reading from cysteine to phenylalanine, the CDR3 counts 15 amino acids. Of all the DNA, just the CDR3 is kept, 45 bases in frame from base 1.